Listed here is a single T cell receptor (beta chain). This entry is derived from a study of long-term antiretroviral therapy in people with HIV. The CDR3 totals 13 residues. Unmatched junction bases numbered 4, after V lost 7 bases and J lost 3 bases. Per the germline V gene, CDR1 is MDHEN and CDR2 is SYDVKM. Version v3.0 of the immunoSEQ assay ran at survey level. Assay: immunoSEQ multiplex PCR; the TCRdb copy retains only in-frame clones and omits some. Counted here are about 10,000 clones, about 83% occurring once; the ten biggest clones make up about a tenth. This specimen consisted of unsorted PBMCs, obtained 0.3 years before starting antiretroviral therapy. The chain carries TRBV28 and TRBJ2-7; 9 nucleotides line up with TRBD1. This clonotype originated in a man in his thirties or forties with HIV. This CDR3 reads CASNLGQGYEQYF. The DNA of the CDR3 is TGTGCCAGCAATTTGGGACAGGGCTACGAGCAGTACTTC.